The entry below describes one TCR beta chain. No antigen is known for it. These data come from a study of shared clonotypes between healthy human individuals. Study results and limitations: Clonotypes which were not shared had lower generation probabilities than clonotypes that all four donors shared.

The V gene lost 4 bases and the J gene lost 3 bases, with 13 bases spanning the gap. The V gene's germline CDR1 is SQVTM and CDR2 ANQGSEA. This CDR3 contains 13 residues. Terminally differentiated effector memory CD45RA+ cells were left out of the naive CD8 fraction, which was CD45RO-negative and positively selected for CCR7. Libraries were prepared by immunoSEQ multiplex PCR; TCRdb keeps only in-frame clonotypes and omits some of them. The sample contains about 2.1 million clones, 93% of which appear only once. The V call is TRBV29-1, the J call TRBJ2-7; D might be TRBD1 (6 bases). The sequenced sample consisted of naive CD8+ T cells from PBMCs. The TCR sequence derives from a man younger than 30 in good health. Some clones in this sample may be carry-over from other donors' samples. In DNA, the CDR3 is TGCAGCGTTGGTAGGGACAATGACTACGAGCAGTACTTC. Translating it yields CSVGRDNDYEQYF.